Listed below are T cell receptor beta chains from one sample, sequenced in a study of T cell responses to AZD1222 COVID-19 vaccine. TCRdb's table, derived via immunoSEQ multiplex PCR, lists solely in-frame clones and lacks some. The sample shows under 150,000 clones, approximately 85% of them seen only once. The material was peripheral blood, obtained on day 0 of MenACWY control vaccination. Receptors were obtained from an adult in good health. Each CDR3 is given with its conserved first and last residue.

TRBV4-2,TRBJ1-2,CASSQRTGGARANYGYTF
TRBV20-1,TRBJ1-5,CSASSWQVNQPQHF
TRBV16,TRBJ1-1,CASSQSRGQGAFPFF
TRBV5-4,TRBJ1-4,CASSATRGQIGEKLFF
TRBV5-1,TRBJ2-3,CASKLGVSTDTQYF
TRBV24-1,TRBJ2-3,CATSEQAPDTQYF
TRBV7-9,TRBJ1-1,CASSFGMNTEAFF
TRBV28,TRBJ1-5,CASRRTGYQPQHF
TRBV5-4,TRBJ1-1,CASSAGGNPGTEAFF
TRBV2,TRBJ2-1,CASSKDFLTYNEQFF
TRBV21-1,TRBJ2-1,CATEDKGGGINEQFF
TRBV18,TRBJ2-3,CASSPAGVPTDTQYF